The 3 T cell receptor beta chains in this list originate from one sample, sequenced in a study of control samples from healthy donors and cancer patients. Clones were sequenced by immunoSEQ multiplex PCR, and TCRdb holds only the in-frame ones, with some missing. The repertoire holds under 200,000 clones, with around 94% as singletons. The sample consisted of PBMCs. The receptors were gathered from a man aged 60 to 75 with colorectal cancer.

The rearrangement joins TRBV19 to TRBJ2-3; 9 bases line up with TRBD1. The CDR3 totals 16 residues. CDR1 LNHDA and CDR2 SQIVND come from the germline V gene (reference sequence). The V segment lost 0 bases and the J segment 13 bases; nucleotides outside the gene matches: 14. In DNA, the CDR3 is TGTGCCAGTAGTATAGATCTCGGGACAGGGCTAAGGTCGGAGTATTTT. Translation: CASSIDLGTGLRSEYF.

The CDR3 nucleotides are TGTGCCAGCAGCTCAGGGACAGGCCGCAATCAGCCCCAGCATTTT. Protein: CASSSGTGRNQPQHF. The rearrangement joins TRBV11-2 to TRBJ1-5; TRBD1 matches 8 bases. In germline, CDR1 is SGHAT, CDR2 FQNNGV. This CDR3 spans 15 amino acids. V was clipped by 4 bases and J by 2 bases; unmatched bases: 4.

This rearrangement joins TRBV7-9 to TRBJ2-3; no firm D call. This CDR3 has 14 amino acids. Germline-derived CDR1 and CDR2 are SEHNR and FQNEAQ (reference sequence). The ends were cut back, 5 bases at V and 0 bases at J, with 9 bases in the middle. The CDR3 reads CASSAPRSTDTQYF. Written as DNA, the CDR3 is TGTGCCAGCAGCGCTCCCCGTAGCACAGATACGCAGTATTTT. The variable domain in full, completed from reference TRBV7-9 and TRBJ2-3, reads DTGVSQNPRHKITKRGQNVTFRCDPISEHNRLYWYRQTLGQGPEFLTYFQNEAQLEKSRLLSDRFSAERPKGSFSTLEIQRTEQGDSAMYLCASSAPRSTDTQYFGPGTRLTVL.